The rows below give T cell receptor beta chains drawn from one sample of a study of T cell responses to AZD1222 COVID-19 vaccine. Repertoires were generated with immunoSEQ multiplex PCR, while TCRdb's copy carries only in-frame clones and drops some. The table records roughly 100,000 clones, approximately 90% of them present only once. The specimen comprised peripheral blood, sampled on day 0 of AZD1222 vaccination. These receptors all come from an adult in good health. The CDR3 runs from the conserved cysteine through the conserved F or W. D genes are given only for firm matches.

v_call	d_call	cdr3_aa
TRBV5-6	TRBD1	CASSSTGYTDTQYF
TRBV7-8	.	CASSPSGPDGGWPQHF
TRBV10-3	.	CAISGGATEAFF
TRBV7-2	.	CASSLDPMGDTQYF
TRBV3-1/TRBV3-2	TRBD1	CASSQEGRGRETQYF
TRBV25-1	.	CASNREGGGESFF
TRBV3-1/TRBV3-2	TRBD2	CASILAGGPGDTQYF
TRBV7-2	TRBD2	CASSLGTSGEATQYF
TRBV4-2	TRBD1	CASSQDIGTADEQYF
TRBV27	TRBD2	CASSLFSGASTDTQYF
TRBV4-3	.	CASSQALSGSGELFF
TRBV3-1/TRBV3-2	.	CASSQDGGFTDTQYF
TRBV5-4	.	CASGRPTNTEAFF
TRBV5-1	.	CASSLSGPSGAFF
TRBV7-2	TRBD2	CASSLVGLAGGGETQYF
TRBV24-1	.	CATSDFGGSSYNEQFF
TRBV27	.	CASSSPDRGYNEQFF
TRBV6-2/TRBV6-3	.	CASSPPHPYNEQFF
TRBV5-6	TRBD1	CASSSWTGVYQPQHF
TRBV2	TRBD1	CASSHGDRGQETQYF
TRBV9	.	CASSRGRESEKLFF
TRBV5-8	.	CASSLDKGYGSPLHF
TRBV5-6	.	CASSPGQKAYGYTF
TRBV28	.	CASIGGRLGNTEAFF
TRBV19	.	CASTSGTQYF
TRBV21-1	.	CASSKGTGRDTGELFF
TRBV19	.	CASSTSGTPQETQYF
TRBV5-4	.	CASSLVAGGQETQYF
TRBV29-1	TRBD2	CSVGLAGGSNTGELFF
TRBV29-1	TRBD1	CSVPPGTGGTDTQYF
TRBV5-6	.	CASSLSEGYGYTF
TRBV6-6	.	CASSYSLALNEQFF
TRBV5-1	TRBD2	CASSAAALAGGTDTQYF
TRBV13	.	CASSAPSYNEQFF
TRBV7-9	TRBD2	CASSGRAGARAGELFF
TRBV11-3	.	CASSLAIQGTDGYTF
TRBV15	.	CATSRDRGDYGYTF
TRBV7-6	.	CASSFWDLNRVGATDTQYF
TRBV5-4	TRBD2	CASSPTAGVTGELFF
TRBV4-1	.	CASSQGGTSGNTIYF
TRBV29-1	.	CSAGKWNTEAFF
TRBV6-2/TRBV6-3	.	CASSGKGTARYF
TRBV19	TRBD1	CASSIEGQGARSRNQPQHF
TRBV15	.	CATSRGGAEQYNEQFF
TRBV2	.	CASSAMRAAISGNTIYF
TRBV6-6	.	CASKSTVVNSGNTIYF
TRBV7-2	.	CASSLGPGSGYTF
TRBV9	.	CASSVATDTQYF
TRBV4-1	.	CASSQEVADQRFF
TRBV7-9	.	CASFGTGGPETQYF